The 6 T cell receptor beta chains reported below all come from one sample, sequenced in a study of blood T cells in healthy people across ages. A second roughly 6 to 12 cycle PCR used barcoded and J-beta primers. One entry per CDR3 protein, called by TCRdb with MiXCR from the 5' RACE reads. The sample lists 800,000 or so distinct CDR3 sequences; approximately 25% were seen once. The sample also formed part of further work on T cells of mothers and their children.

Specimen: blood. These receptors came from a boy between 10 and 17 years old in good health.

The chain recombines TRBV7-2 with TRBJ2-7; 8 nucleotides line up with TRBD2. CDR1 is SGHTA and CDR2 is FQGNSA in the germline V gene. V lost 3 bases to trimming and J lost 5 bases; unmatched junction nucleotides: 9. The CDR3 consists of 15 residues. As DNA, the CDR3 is TGTGCCAGCAGCTTTGTTTCGGGGGGGCACGACGAGCAGTACTTC. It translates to CASSFVSGGHDEQYF.

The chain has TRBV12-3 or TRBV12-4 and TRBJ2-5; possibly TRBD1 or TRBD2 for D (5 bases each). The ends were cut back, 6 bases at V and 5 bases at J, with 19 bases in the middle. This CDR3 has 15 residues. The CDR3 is CASSSGTTSRETQYF. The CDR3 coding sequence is TGTGCCAGCAGCTCCGGGACCACCTCAAGGGAGACCCAGTACTTC.

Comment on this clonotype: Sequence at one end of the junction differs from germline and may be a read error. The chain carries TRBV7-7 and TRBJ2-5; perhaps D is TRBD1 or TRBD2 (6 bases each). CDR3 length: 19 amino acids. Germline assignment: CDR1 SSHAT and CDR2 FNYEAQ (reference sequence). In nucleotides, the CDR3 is TGTGCTAGCAGCCCCAATACGCCCAATCCGGGACACCGGGAGGAGACCCAGTACTTC. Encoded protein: CASSPNTPNPGHREETQYF.

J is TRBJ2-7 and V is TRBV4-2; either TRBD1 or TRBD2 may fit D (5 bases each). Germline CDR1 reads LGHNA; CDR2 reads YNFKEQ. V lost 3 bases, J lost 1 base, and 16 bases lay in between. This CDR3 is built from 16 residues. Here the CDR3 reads CASSQTPGWGSYEQYF. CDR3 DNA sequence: TGTGCCAGCAGCCAGACACCGGGTTGGGGGTCCTACGAGCAGTACTTC.

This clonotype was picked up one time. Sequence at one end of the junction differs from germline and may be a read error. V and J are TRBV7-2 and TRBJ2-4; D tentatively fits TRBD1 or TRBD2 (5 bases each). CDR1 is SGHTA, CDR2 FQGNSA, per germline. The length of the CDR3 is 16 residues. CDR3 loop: CASSPVWGWAKNTQYF. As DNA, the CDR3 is TGTGCCAGCAGCCCCGTGTGGGGGTGGGCCAAAAACACTCAGTACTTC.

CDR3 protein: CASSDVYAETGLEQFF. CDR3 in DNA: TGTGCCAGCAGTGATGTATATGCAGAAACAGGGCTTGAGCAGTTCTTC. The chain links TRBV25-1 to TRBJ2-1; TRBD1 might be the D (6 bases). CDR1 and CDR2 (germline): MGHDK, SYGVNS. V was cut by 3 bases and J by 9 bases, with 21 bases left in between. CDR3 length: 16 amino acids.